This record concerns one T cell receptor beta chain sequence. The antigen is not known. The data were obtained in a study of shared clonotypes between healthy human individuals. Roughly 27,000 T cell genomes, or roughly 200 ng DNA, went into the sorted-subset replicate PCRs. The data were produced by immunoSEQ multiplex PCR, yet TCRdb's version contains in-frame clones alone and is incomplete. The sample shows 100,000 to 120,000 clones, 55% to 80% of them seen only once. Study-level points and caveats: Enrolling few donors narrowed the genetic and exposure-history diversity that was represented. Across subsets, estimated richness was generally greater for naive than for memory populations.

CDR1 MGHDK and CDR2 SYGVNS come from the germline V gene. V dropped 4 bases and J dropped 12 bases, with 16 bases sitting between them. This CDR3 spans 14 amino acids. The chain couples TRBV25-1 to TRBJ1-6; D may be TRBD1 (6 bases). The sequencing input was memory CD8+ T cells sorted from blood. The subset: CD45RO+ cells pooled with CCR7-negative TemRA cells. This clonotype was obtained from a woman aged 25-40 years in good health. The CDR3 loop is CASSAGTGWIPLHF. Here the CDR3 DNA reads TGTGCCAGCAGTGCGGGAACAGGGTGGATACCCCTCCACTTT.